The 25 T cell receptor beta chains below were found in one sample sequenced in a study of T cell responses to AZD1222 COVID-19 vaccine. TCRdb's table, derived via immunoSEQ multiplex PCR, lists solely in-frame clones and lacks some. The table lists about 120,000 clones, less than 90% of them singletons. Sequenced material: peripheral blood, taken on day 0 of AZD1222 vaccination. The receptor set was obtained from an adult in good health.

This chain links TRBV13 with TRBJ1-2; 8 bases align to TRBD1. The germline V gene encodes CDR1 PRHDT and CDR2 FYEKMQ (reference sequence). This CDR3 has 18 residues. V dropped 1 base and J dropped 3; count of bases not matched to a gene: 13. The CDR3 DNA reads TGTGCCAGCAGCTTAGCGGGCCTAGGACAGGGAGGCGACTATGGCTACACCTTC. Its protein is CASSLAGLGQGGDYGYTF.

A single count supports this clone. The chain recombines TRBV19 with TRBJ1-2; D remains unclear. From germline, CDR1 is LNHDA and CDR2 SQIVND (reference sequence). Trimming took 4 bases from V and 5 from J, leaving 11 bases between them. The CDR3 runs to 13 residues. The CDR3 sequence is CASSTGRVYGYTF. The CDR3 DNA follows: TGTGCCAGTAGTACGGGTAGGGTATATGGCTACACCTTC.

The chain employs TRBV6-6 and TRBJ1-5; no firm D call. CDR3 length equals 12 residues. Trimming removed 2 bases from V and 8 bases from J, with 7 bases in between. The germline CDR1 and CDR2 sequences are MNHNY and SVGAGI (reference sequence). CDR3 protein: CASSYPTEPQHF. In DNA, the CDR3 is TGTGCCAGCAGTTACCCCACCGAGCCCCAGCATTTT.

V is TRBV19 and J is TRBJ2-7, with D possibly being TRBD1 (6 bases). The germline V and J ends were trimmed by 10 bases and 3 bases, with 22 bases remaining between them. Looked up from germline, CDR1 is LNHDA and CDR2 is SQIVND (reference sequence). The CDR3 has 15 amino acids. The CDR3 loop is CATKNEPGQNYEQYF. CDR3 nucleotides: TGTGCCACGAAAAATGAACCGGGACAAAACTACGAGCAGTACTTC.

V usage is TRBV5-1 and J usage is TRBJ2-7; D may match TRBD1 or TRBD2 (6 bases each). The CDR3 length is 14 residues. The V gene's germline CDR1 is SGHRS and CDR2 YFSETQ. V shed 3 bases and J shed 4 bases, with 14 bases lying between them. In nucleotides, the CDR3 is TGCGCCAGCAGCTCTGACAGGAGCGGGTACGAGCAGTACTTC. Translation: CASSSDRSGYEQYF.

The chain employs TRBV10-1 and TRBJ2-1; unclear D gene. CDR3 length: 14 residues. Per germline, CDR1 WNHNN and CDR2 SYGVQD (reference sequence). V was cut by 6 bases and J by 8 bases, with 17 bases left in between. CDR3 sequence: CASSDTTSRDEQFF. The CDR3 DNA reads as TGCGCCAGCAGCGACACTACAAGTCGGGATGAGCAGTTCTTC.

This chain links TRBV30 with TRBJ1-1; D is unresolved. Germline CDR1 reads GTSNPN; CDR2 reads SVGIG (reference sequence). This CDR3 has 14 residues. V was pared by 4 bases and J by 0 bases, with 12 bases between. CDR3 loop: CAWIPGRLNTEAFF. For the CDR3, the DNA is TGTGCCTGGATTCCTGGCAGACTGAACACTGAAGCTTTCTTT. Based on the CDR3 plus reference TRBV30 and TRBJ1-1, the full variable domain is SQTIHQWPATLVQPVGSPLSLECTVEGTSNPNLYWYRQAAGRGLQLLFYSVGIGQISSEVPQNLSASRPQDRQFILSSKKLLLSDSGFYLCAWIPGRLNTEAFFGQGTRLTVV.

J is TRBJ2-1 and V is TRBV4-1, with D possibly matching TRBD2 (7 bases). Germline values: CDR1 MGHRA, CDR2 YSYEKL. The CDR3 runs to 17 residues. Trimming took off 4 bases at V and 3 bases at J, with 19 bases between the two ends. The CDR3, as DNA: TGCGCCAGCAGCCCTGATATCGGGGGGCATTTCTACAATGAGCAGTTCTTC. This translates into CASSPDIGGHFYNEQFF.

Note on this clone: The sample holds other DNA sequences that translate to the same CDR3. The chain links TRBV19 to TRBJ1-1, with D uncertain. Germline V gene sequence: CDR1 LNHDA, CDR2 SQIVND (reference sequence). V lost 3 bases, J lost 1 base, and 6 bases lay in between. This CDR3 comprises 13 residues. CDR3 nucleotide sequence: TGTGCCAGTAGTATCGGCTGGAACACTGAAGCTTTCTTT. Encoded protein: CASSIGWNTEAFF. The full variable domain, completed using reference TRBV19 and TRBJ1-1, is DGGITQSPKYLFRKEGQNVTLSCEQNLNHDAMYWYRQDPGQGLRLIYYSQIVNDFQKGDIAEGYSVSREKKESFPLTVTSAQKNPTAFYLCASSIGWNTEAFFGQGTRLTVV.

V and J are TRBV18 and TRBJ1-1, with 7 positions matching TRBD1. The V gene's germline CDR1 is KGHSH and CDR2 LQKENI. The CDR3 is 15 residues long. After removal of 1 base from V and 5 bases from J, the junction contained 7 bases not matched to a gene. CDR3 sequence (DNA): TGTGCCAGCTCACCACATCACAGGGGAGGGACTGAAGCTTTCTTT. Encoded protein: CASSPHHRGGTEAFF.

This clone was detected once. V and J are TRBV7-2 and TRBJ2-6; D is uncertain. CDR1 and CDR2 (germline): SGHTA, FQGNSA. The CDR3 loop spans 14 amino acids. Trimming cost V 7 bases and J 0 bases, with 7 bases left between them. The CDR3 here is CASTLNSGANVLTF. CDR3 DNA: TGTGCCAGCACCCTTAACTCTGGGGCCAACGTCCTGACTTTC.

V usage is TRBV5-1 and J usage is TRBJ1-3; the D is unclear. The germline CDR1 and CDR2 sequences are SGHRS and YFSETQ. CDR3 length equals 15 residues. V lost 1 base and J 4 bases, leaving 12 bases between the germline ends. The CDR3 DNA follows: TGCGCCAGCAGCTTGAGCGGCGGGAGAGGAAACACCATATATTTT. Amino acids: CASSLSGGRGNTIYF.

The chain couples TRBV25-1 to TRBJ1-1; D remains unclear. CDR1 is MGHDK and CDR2 is SYGVNS in the germline V gene. The CDR3 runs to 11 residues. Trimming removed 5 bases from V and 11 bases from J, with 12 bases in between. This chain's CDR3 is CASSHSTGAFF. CDR3 DNA sequence: TGTGCCAGCAGTCACAGTACGGGGGCTTTCTTT.

This chain links TRBV7-9 with TRBJ1-3; D possibly corresponds to TRBD1 (5 bases). The CDR3 totals 17 residues. Germline assignment: CDR1 SEHNR and CDR2 FQNEAQ (reference sequence). Trimming left V 7 bases short and J 0 bases short, with 19 bases between. The CDR3 here is CASISQGGLNSGNTIYF. The CDR3 DNA is TGTGCCAGCATATCTCAGGGCGGACTAAACTCTGGAAACACCATATATTTT.

The chain employs TRBV18 and TRBJ1-5; D unresolved. V was shortened by 5 bases and J by 0 bases, with 11 bases between the two germline ends. Germline V gene lookup returns CDR1 KGHSH and CDR2 LQKENI. The CDR3 totals 15 residues. The CDR3, as DNA: TGTGCCAGCTCAGAGTCCGGGCCTAGCAATCAGCCCCAGCATTTT. Its translation is CASSESGPSNQPQHF.

The CDR3, as DNA: TGTGCCAGCAGTGAAGAATATGGGCGGAGGCTGAGGAGGTCGGTTGCTTTCTTT. Residues: CASSEEYGRRLRRSVAFF. This sequence joins TRBV6-1 and TRBJ1-1; D unclear. The CDR3 totals 18 residues. V lost 1 base and J lost 11, with 29 bases in between. CDR1 MNHNS and CDR2 SASEGT come from the germline V gene.

The CDR3 protein is CASSVQDGSYEQYF. Written as DNA, the CDR3 is TGTGCCAGCAGCGTGCAGGACGGGTCCTACGAGCAGTACTTC. This chain links TRBV5-4 with TRBJ2-7, with D uncertain. With 4 bases removed from V and 1 base from J, the gap between germline ends came to 12 bases. The CDR3 covers 14 residues. Germline lookup yields CDR1 SGHNT and CDR2 YYREEE (reference sequence).

The V call is TRBV5-8, the J call TRBJ1-5; D gene ambiguous. The CDR3 has 11 residues. The germline V and J ends were trimmed by 2 bases and 4 bases, with 1 base remaining between them. In germline, CDR1 is SGHTS, CDR2 YDEGEE. The CDR3 sequence: CASSLNQPQHF. In DNA form, the CDR3 reads TGTGCCAGCAGCTTAAATCAGCCCCAGCATTTT.

The chain uses TRBV7-9 and TRBJ2-7, with D possibly TRBD2 on 5 matching bases. Trimming took 5 bases from V and 6 from J, leaving 17 bases between them. The germline CDR1 and CDR2 sequences are SEHNR and FQNEAQ (reference sequence). CDR3 length: 14 amino acids. CDR3: CASSQTGRAPEQYF. The CDR3 nucleotides are TGTGCCAGCAGCCAAACGGGAAGGGCCCCCGAGCAGTACTTC.

The chain carries TRBV6-5 and TRBJ1-3; a possible D gene is TRBD1 (6 bases). V was pared by 6 bases and J by 4 bases, with 16 bases between. The CDR3 covers 15 residues. In germline, CDR1 is MNHEY, CDR2 SVGAGI. CDR3 loop: CASRNTGGAGNTIYF. The DNA for the CDR3 is TGTGCCAGCAGAAATACGGGGGGCGCGGGAAACACCATATATTTT.

The chain has TRBV18 and TRBJ1-1; 8 bases are shared with TRBD1. Germline V gene lookup returns CDR1 KGHSH and CDR2 LQKENI. There are 17 residues in the CDR3. V trimming: 2 bases; J trimming: 6 bases; junction bases outside the gene matches: 14. CDR3 sequence reads: CASSPELLGQANSEAFF. In DNA, the CDR3 is TGTGCCAGCTCACCAGAACTACTGGGACAGGCAAACTCTGAAGCTTTCTTT.

This sequence joins TRBV30 and TRBJ1-6; the match to TRBD1 covers 9 bases. The trim removed 2 bases at V and 6 bases at J, leaving 8 bases unmatched. There are 16 residues in the CDR3. CDR1 and CDR2 (germline): GTSNPN, SVGIG (reference sequence). CDR3 coding DNA: TGTGCCTGGAGTTTCCCGACAGGGGGTACTAATTCACCCCTCCACTTT. Translating gives CAWSFPTGGTNSPLHF. Drawing the rest from reference TRBV30 and TRBJ1-6, the complete variable domain is SQTIHQWPATLVQPVGSPLSLECTVEGTSNPNLYWYRQAAGRGLQLLFYSVGIGQISSEVPQNLSASRPQDRQFILSSKKLLLSDSGFYLCAWSFPTGGTNSPLHFGNGTRLTVT.

The chain recombines TRBV18 with TRBJ1-1; D is unclear. The CDR3 has 13 amino acids. CDR1 and CDR2 from the germline V gene are KGHSH and LQKENI. V was clipped by 6 bases and J by 5 bases, with 13 bases between them. DNA for the CDR3: TGTGCCAGCTCGGACCGGCCGTATACTGAAGCTTTCTTT. This translates into CASSDRPYTEAFF.

This clone came up once. This chain joins TRBV6-5 and TRBJ2-7; 9 positions match TRBD1. The CDR3 loop spans 16 amino acids. The J segment lost 6 bases and the V segment lost 0 bases, leaving 9 bases of the junction unmatched. CDR1 and CDR2 (germline): MNHEY, SVGAGI. CDR3 DNA: TGTGCCAGCAGTTACTCCTCCGGGACAGGGTTACGCGAGCAGTACTTC. Protein sequence: CASSYSSGTGLREQYF.

As for this clone: One end of the junction does not line up with germline, which may come from a read error. The chain combines TRBV7-9 with TRBJ1-1, with D tentatively TRBD1 (5 bases). This CDR3 has 13 amino acids. Germline V gene data show CDR1 as SEHNR and CDR2 as FQNEAQ (reference sequence). The CDR3 is CASSPRDDTEAFF. The CDR3 DNA follows: TGTGCCAGCAGTCCTCGGGACGACACCGAAGCTTTCTTT.